This TCR beta chain was obtained from a study of shared clonotypes between healthy human individuals. Study-level points and caveats: Investigators collected only blood, and repertoires in tissues likely differ. Rarefaction indicated that sorted-subset sequencing remained incomplete although depth was large.

Naive CD8 cells, CD45RO-negative and positively selected for CCR7, excluded terminally differentiated effector memory CD45RA+ cells. DNA at about 200 ng, 25,000 to 35,000 T cell genomes, went into sorted-subset replicate PCRs. The method was immunoSEQ multiplex PCR; TCRdb's version includes in-frame clones alone and lacks a portion of them. The repertoire holds about 2,100,000 clones, with 85% to 95% as singletons. Germline V CDR1 and CDR2: SNHLY, FYNNEI. The CDR3 has 15 amino acids. The ends lost 7 bases at V and 2 bases at J; junction bases unmatched: 8. In regard to this clone: The antigen remains undetermined.

The rearrangement uses TRBV2 and TRBJ2-5, with 9 bases fitting TRBD2. Source material: naive CD8+ T cells from PBMCs. This sequence originates from a man younger than 30 in good health. Some clones in this sample may be carry-over from other donors' samples. CDR3 bases: TGTGCCAGCACGGCTAGCGGGATTACACAAGAGACCCAGTACTTC. This sequence encodes CASTASGITQETQYF.